A single sample is the source of the 12 T cell receptor beta chains below, sequenced in a study of T-cell reconstitution after alpha-beta-depleted transplantation in children. Unique molecular identifiers were incorporated into the prepared TCRbeta library. A single record per CDR3 protein comes from TCRdb applying MiXCR to the PCR reads. The repertoire has roughly 500,000 distinct CDR3 sequences, roughly a tenth of them found once; the top ten carry 2%. The source material was PBMCs, sampled before TCRalphabeta/CD19-depleted stem cell transplant. The receptor source for this set is a child between 2 and 9 years old with inherited bone marrow failure, due to receive a stem cell transplant.

This clonotype was seen repeatedly, ten times or more. The chain recombines TRBV14 with TRBJ2-1; D uncertain. The CDR3 sequence is 16 residues long. In germline, CDR1 is SGHDN, CDR2 FVKESK. V was shortened by 4 bases and J by 4 bases, with 17 bases between the two germline ends. CDR3 nucleotide sequence: TGTGCCAGCAGCCGCTGGATCGTACGGAGTTACAATGAGCAGTTCTTC. Translated, it gives CASSRWIVRSYNEQFF.

Many counts were recorded for this clonotype. V gene TRBV7-6 combines with J gene TRBJ2-3, with 7 bases that match TRBD2. Germline V CDR1 and CDR2: SGHVS, FNYEAQ. The ends lost 4 bases at V and 2 bases at J; junction bases unmatched: 9. This CDR3 spans 16 amino acids. The CDR3 here is CASSSSGLADTDTQYF. The CDR3 DNA is TGTGCCAGCAGCTCTTCCGGGCTAGCGGACACAGATACGCAGTATTTT.

This clonotype was counted ten times or more. V and J are TRBV29-1 and TRBJ1-5; weak D call: TRBD1 (5 bases). The CDR3 totals 13 residues. The germline V gene encodes CDR1 SQVTM and CDR2 ANQGSEA. V was clipped by 6 bases and J by 7 bases, with 16 bases between them. The DNA for the CDR3 is TGCAGCGTACAAGGGCAGGGCGGACAGCCCCAGCATTTT. This sequence encodes CSVQGQGGQPQHF.

The chain recombines TRBV7-9 with TRBJ2-3; 8 nucleotides align to TRBD2. The CDR3 totals 15 residues. V lost 4 bases to trimming and J lost 1 base; unmatched junction nucleotides: 4. The V gene's germline CDR1 is SEHNR and CDR2 FQNEAQ (reference sequence). CDR3 DNA sequence: TGTGCCAGCAGCTCAGCGGGAGATGGCACAGATACGCAGTATTTT. This sequence encodes CASSSAGDGTDTQYF.

This clonotype appeared many times. The J gene is TRBJ2-1, the V gene TRBV11-2; 7 positions agree with TRBD2. Trimming took 5 bases from V and 12 from J; bases not matched to a gene: 19. The CDR3 sequence is 16 residues long. Germline loops: CDR1 SGHAT, CDR2 FQNNGV. CDR3 DNA sequence: TGTGCCAGCAGCGGCCTTGGGGGGAGGGCCTGGGCTAGGCAGTTCTTC. Encoded protein: CASSGLGGRAWARQFF.

This clonotype was recorded many times. This sequence joins TRBV12-3 or TRBV12-4 and TRBJ2-1; 10 bases are shared with TRBD2. The CDR3 is 16 residues long. J gave up 9 bases and V 1 base, and 9 bases lay outside the gene matches. The CDR3 sequence: CASSLGLLAGAGEQFF. The CDR3 region has the DNA TGTGCCAGCAGTTTAGGTCTCCTAGCGGGAGCGGGTGAGCAGTTCTTC.

This clonotype has more than one count but fewer than ten. CDR3: CAWSVLGQEQFF. The CDR3 nucleotides are TGTGCCTGGAGTGTGTTGGGACAGGAGCAGTTCTTC. The chain is built from TRBV30 and TRBJ2-1, with 7 bases fitting TRBD1. Trimming removed 0 bases from V and 10 bases from J; junction bases left unmatched: 3. Germline V gene lookup returns CDR1 GTSNPN and CDR2 SVGIG (reference sequence). CDR3 length: 12 amino acids.

At least ten counts were recorded for this clonotype. The genes are TRBV7-9 and TRBJ2-7; TRBD1 is a possible D gene (6 bases). The V gene lost 0 bases and the J gene lost 3 bases, with 18 bases spanning the gap. Per germline, CDR1 SEHNR and CDR2 FQNEAQ (reference sequence). The CDR3 runs 17 residues. The CDR3 loop is CASSLALPQGPYYEQYF. The CDR3 DNA reads as TGTGCCAGCAGCTTAGCCTTGCCGCAGGGGCCTTACTACGAGCAGTACTTC. The complete variable domain, with remaining parts taken from reference TRBV7-9 and TRBJ2-7, reads DTGVSQNPRHKITKRGQNVTFRCDPISEHNRLYWYRQTLGQGPEFLTYFQNEAQLEKSRLLSDRFSAERPKGSFSTLEIQRTEQGDSAMYLCASSLALPQGPYYEQYFGPGTRLTVT.

The CDR3 DNA follows: TGTGCCAGCAGCTTTCCGCGGGAGGTTGACAATGAGCAGTTCTTC. Translating gives CASSFPREVDNEQFF. The rearrangement uses TRBV7-2 and TRBJ2-1; 8 nucleotides line up with TRBD2. Germline loops: CDR1 SGHTA, CDR2 FQGNSA. V was pared by 3 bases and J by 5 bases, with 6 bases of the junction left unmatched. CDR3 length: 15 residues.

This clonotype showed up many times. This chain links TRBV28 with TRBJ2-6; no clear D gene. Germline V gives CDR1 MDHEN, CDR2 SYDVKM. The CDR3 spans 16 residues. V lost 5 bases and J 0 bases, leaving 11 bases between the germline ends. CDR3 amino acids: CASSHTRASGANVLTF. In DNA, the CDR3 is TGTGCCAGCAGTCACACAAGAGCCTCTGGGGCCAACGTCCTGACTTTC.

This clonotype was observed a few times. The rearrangement links TRBV4-1 to TRBJ2-2; 10 positions agree with TRBD2. There are 16 residues in the CDR3. CDR1 is MGHRA and CDR2 is YSYEKL in the germline V gene. V trimming: 2 bases; J trimming: 5 bases; junction bases outside the gene matches: 5. CDR3 amino acids: CASSQLAGAGTGELFF. For the CDR3, the DNA is TGCGCCAGCAGCCAACTAGCGGGAGCAGGTACCGGGGAGCTGTTTTTT.

This clonotype was seen at least ten times. This rearrangement joins TRBV20-1 to TRBJ2-1; 7 bases agree with TRBD2. There are 15 residues in the CDR3. V gave up 2 bases and J gave up 2 bases; unmatched junction bases: 6. The germline V gene has CDR1 DFQATT and CDR2 SNEGSKA (reference sequence). Written as DNA, the CDR3 is TGCAGTGCTAGAATCGGTCTAGCGGCCTACAATGAGCAGTTCTTC. This gives the protein CSARIGLAAYNEQFF.